This entry describes one TCR beta chain. Its antigen is not identified. As the sequencing template, cDNA was produced by extracting RNA and reverse transcribing it. The method was immunoSEQ multiplex PCR; TCRdb's version includes in-frame clones alone and lacks a portion of them. Here the sample spans tens of thousands of clones, 55% to 65% being singletons. Germline trimming cut 1 base from V and 3 bases from J; bases unmatched to any gene: 5. CDR3 length: 17 residues. Germline V gives CDR1 SGHRS, CDR2 YFSETQ. The data originate from a study of CD8+ T cells in alopecia areata. Study-wide results and limits: Clonality was higher in lesional than normal scalp, especially in alopecia totalis/universalis.

Specimens obtained from alopecia areata patients comprised lesional scalp punch biopsies and peripheral blood. This material consisted of CD8+ T cells sorted from blood, taken at week 0. The TCR was taken from a human donor with alopecia areata. The chain uses TRBV5-1 and TRBJ2-2, with TRBD2 matching over 11 bases. The CDR3 coding sequence is TGCGCCAGCAGCTTGAGACTAGCGGGGAGTCACACCGGGGAGCTGTTTTTT. Residues: CASSLRLAGSHTGELFF.